The 25 T cell receptor beta chains given below trace back to one sample, sequenced in a study of cytomegalovirus exposure and HLA in healthy donors. The PCR had 60 Vbeta and 13 Jbeta primers. Here immunoSEQ multiplex PCR was the method, and the copy in TCRdb shows in-frame clones only, minus some. The data contain over 90,000 clones, approximately 70% of them seen just once; the ten biggest clones take up roughly 16%. Material: PBMCs. The source of these receptors is a woman aged 50 to 60 in good health and CMV-seropositive.

CDR3 sequence reads: CASRLGTGGDEKLFF. The CDR3 nucleotides read TGCGCCAGCAGGCTGGGGACAGGGGGCGATGAAAAACTGTTTTTT. The V gene is TRBV4-1, the J gene TRBJ1-4; 12 bases are a match to TRBD1. From germline, CDR1 is MGHRA and CDR2 YSYEKL. This CDR3 spans 15 amino acids. The J segment lost 6 bases and the V segment lost 6 bases, leaving 5 bases of the junction unmatched.

This chain uses TRBV27 with TRBJ1-1; D might be TRBD1 (5 bases). The germline V gene encodes CDR1 MNHEY and CDR2 SMNVEV (reference sequence). The CDR3 runs to 15 residues. The germline V and J ends were trimmed by 5 bases and 2 bases, with 15 bases remaining between them. In nucleotides, the CDR3 is TGTGCCAGCAGTCCCCGGGGGGAATTAAACACTGAAGCTTTCTTT. This translates into CASSPRGELNTEAFF.

The CDR3 DNA is TGTGCCAGCAGACCACCGGGACTAGCTTTCACCGGGGAGCTGTTTTTT. This sequence encodes CASRPPGLAFTGELFF. The chain has TRBV2 and TRBJ2-2; TRBD2 matches at 9 bases. The CDR3 loop spans 16 amino acids. Germline CDR1 SNHLY, CDR2 FYNNEI. Trimming removed 6 bases from V and 4 bases from J; junction bases left unmatched: 9. Looking up the rest from reference TRBV2 and TRBJ2-2 gives the full variable domain: EPEVTQTPSHQVTQMGQEVILRCVPISNHLYFYWYRQILGQKVEFLVSFYNNEISEKSEIFDDQFSVERPDGSNFTLKIRSTKLEDSAMYFCASRPPGLAFTGELFFGEGSRLTVL.

The chain couples TRBV9 to TRBJ2-2; 7 nucleotides line up with TRBD2. Germline loops: CDR1 SGDLS, CDR2 YYNGEE. The length of the CDR3 is 15 residues. V gave up 0 bases and J gave up 1 base; unmatched junction bases: 0. CDR3 bases: TGTGCCAGCAGCGTAGGCGGGAGGAACACCGGGGAGCTGTTTTTT. Its protein is CASSVGGRNTGELFF.

This clone was observed a handful of times. This chain uses TRBV25-1 with TRBJ2-3, with 7 bases aligning to TRBD2. V dropped 1 base and J dropped 1; count of bases not matched to a gene: 11. The CDR3 totals 18 residues. Looked up from germline, CDR1 is MGHDK and CDR2 is SYGVNS. The CDR3 coding sequence is TGTGCCAGCAGTGAATTAGGTCTGGGCGGGAGTGGCACAGATACGCAGTATTTT. Its protein is CASSELGLGGSGTDTQYF.

V is TRBV4-3 and J is TRBJ1-2, with D possibly TRBD1 on 5 matching bases. Germline V gene sequence: CDR1 LGHNA, CDR2 YSLEER. The V end was cut by 4 bases, the J end by 2 bases, with 14 bases between. This CDR3 spans 15 amino acids. CDR3 DNA: TGCGCCAGCAGCCGACGGGGGTTTGTCAACTATGGCTACACCTTC. Translation: CASSRRGFVNYGYTF.

This clone showed up just a few times. This chain links TRBV7-6 with TRBJ2-6; D may be TRBD1 (6 bases). Germline V gives CDR1 SGHVS, CDR2 FNYEAQ. V lost 4 bases, J lost 0 bases, and 13 bases lay in between. The CDR3 has 17 residues. The chain's CDR3 is CASSWGQGGSGANVLTF. The CDR3 DNA follows: TGTGCCAGCAGCTGGGGACAAGGAGGCTCTGGGGCCAACGTCCTGACTTTC.

The chain is built from TRBV6-1 and TRBJ1-2; unclear D gene. The CDR3 totals 11 residues. The germline V and J ends were trimmed by 7 bases and 1 base, with 4 bases remaining between them. Germline assignment: CDR1 MNHNS and CDR2 SASEGT. The CDR3 DNA reads TGTGCCAGCACTCTTAACTATGGCTACACCTTC. Encoded protein: CASTLNYGYTF.

The chain couples TRBV9 to TRBJ2-2, with TRBD2 as a possible D gene (6 bases). The V end lost 5 bases, the J end lost 6 bases, and 17 bases lay between the germline ends. The CDR3 is 15 amino acids. Per germline, CDR1 SGDLS and CDR2 YYNGEE. The CDR3 DNA reads TGTGCCAGCAGGCTAGGTGCCAGGGAGGCCGGGGAGCTGTTTTTT. Translated: CASRLGAREAGELFF.

The chain uses TRBV20-1 and TRBJ1-2, with D unclear. The CDR3 is 9 residues long. Germline V gene sequence: CDR1 DFQATT, CDR2 SNEGSKA (reference sequence). The CDR3 is CSQTEGYTF. CDR3 DNA: TGCAGCCAAACCGAGGGCTACACCTTC.

The chain joins TRBV27 to TRBJ2-7; D perhaps matches TRBD2 (6 bases). Trimming stripped 2 bases from V and 2 bases from J, with 13 bases between. Germline CDR1 MNHEY, CDR2 SMNVEV (reference sequence). This CDR3 has 15 amino acids. CDR3 residues: CASSLGSRLAYEQYF. The CDR3 DNA follows: TGTGCCAGCAGTTTAGGATCCCGACTAGCCTACGAGCAGTACTTC.

The V and J genes are TRBV28 and TRBJ1-2; 8 nucleotides align to TRBD1. V lost 4 bases, J lost 4 bases, and 2 bases stayed unmatched. Germline CDR1 and CDR2: MDHEN and SYDVKM. The CDR3 spans 13 residues. CDR3 DNA sequence: TGTGCCAGCAGTTGGGACAGGTCCTATGGCTACACCTTC. Its protein product is CASSWDRSYGYTF.

This clone was observed a handful of times. J is TRBJ2-2 and V is TRBV6-1, with D possibly matching TRBD2 (5 bases). Germline V gene data show CDR1 as MNHNS and CDR2 as SASEGT. This CDR3 region has 11 residues. V lost 6 bases and J 6 bases, leaving 5 bases between the germline ends. The CDR3 coding sequence is TGTGCCAGCAGGGAGGCCGGGGAGCTGTTTTTT. It translates to CASREAGELFF.

The rearrangement links TRBV6-5 to TRBJ2-1, with 12 positions matching TRBD2. The CDR3 consists of 15 residues. Germline CDR1 and CDR2: MNHEY and SVGAGI. V was clipped by 6 bases and J by 5 bases; unmatched bases: 5. CDR3 DNA: TGTGCCAGCAGGGTGACTAGCGGGAGCCACAATGAGCAGTTCTTC. Amino acids: CASRVTSGSHNEQFF.

The chain uses TRBV7-2 and TRBJ2-6; TRBD1 aligns across 8 bases. CDR1 and CDR2 from the germline V gene are SGHTA and FQGNSA. CDR3 length: 15 residues. V was clipped by 6 bases and J by 4 bases; unmatched bases: 5. CDR3 protein: CASSSRGRGANVLTF. The CDR3 DNA is TGTGCCAGCAGTTCCAGGGGGCGCGGGGCCAACGTCCTGACTTTC.

The V call is TRBV2, the J call TRBJ1-3, with 7 bases that match TRBD1. Per the germline V gene, CDR1 is SNHLY and CDR2 is FYNNEI. J gave up 1 base and V 6 bases, and 12 bases lay outside the gene matches. The CDR3 consists of 17 residues. The CDR3 bases are TGTGCCAGCAGCAGAGGGGCAGGGGGGACTTCTGGAAACACCATATATTTT. This codes for CASSRGAGGTSGNTIYF.

The chain has TRBV5-5 and TRBJ2-2; D gene ambiguous. This CDR3 is built from 15 residues. Germline V CDR1 and CDR2: SGHKS, YYEKEE (reference sequence). Trimming removed 2 bases from V and 3 bases from J, with 11 bases in between. CDR3 nucleotides: TGTGCCAGCAGCTTAGACACCTTCGACACCGGGGAGCTGTTTTTT. This encodes CASSLDTFDTGELFF.

Remarks on this clone: A read error may produce the germline difference seen at one junction end. The chain has TRBV7-9 and TRBJ2-7; no clear D gene. This CDR3 has 12 amino acids. The germline V gene encodes CDR1 SEHNR and CDR2 FQNEAQ (reference sequence). The CDR3 sequence: CSSSLFTYEQYF. In nucleotides, the CDR3 is TGTTCCAGCAGCTTATTCACCTACGAGCAGTACTTC.

This clone appeared a few times. The CDR3 DNA is TGCGCCAGCAGCACCGGTCGACTAGCGGGAGGTGATACGCAGTATTTT. Protein product: CASSTGRLAGGDTQYF. V gene TRBV4-3 combines with J gene TRBJ2-3; TRBD2 agrees at 13 bases. Unmatched junction bases numbered 8, after V lost 5 bases and J lost 6 bases. The CDR3 runs 16 residues. CDR1 is LGHNA and CDR2 is YSLEER in the germline V gene.

The gene calls are TRBV27 and TRBJ1-1, with a weak D call TRBD1 (5 bases). CDR3 length: 14 residues. CDR1 is MNHEY, CDR2 SMNVEV, per germline (reference sequence). Trimming shortened V by 2 bases and J by 4 bases, and 11 bases separated the two germline ends. The CDR3 loop reads CASSLRGGSTEAFF. The CDR3 DNA follows: TGTGCCAGCAGTTTACGGGGGGGAAGCACTGAAGCTTTCTTT.

The rearrangement links TRBV5-1 to TRBJ2-3, with 12 bases aligning to TRBD2. J lost 3 bases, V lost 3 bases, and 5 bases had no gene match. The CDR3 runs 16 residues. Germline lookup yields CDR1 SGHRS and CDR2 YFSETQ. The CDR3 DNA reads TGCGCCAGCAGCTCCTCACTAGCGGGAGGTACAGATACGCAGTATTTT. Its protein is CASSSSLAGGTDTQYF.

The chain has TRBV7-2 and TRBJ2-1; D remains unclear. Germline lookup yields CDR1 SGHTA and CDR2 FQGNSA. V lost 3 bases and J 3 bases, leaving 12 bases between the germline ends. This CDR3 is built from 15 residues. The CDR3 nucleotides read TGTGCCAGCAGCTTTGCGCGCTATATCTACAATGAGCAGTTCTTC. Protein sequence: CASSFARYIYNEQFF.

The chain couples TRBV28 to TRBJ2-3; TRBD2 might be the D (5 bases). This CDR3 comprises 16 residues. Trimming stripped 5 bases from V and 1 base from J, with 16 bases between. CDR1 MDHEN and CDR2 SYDVKM come from the germline V gene. CDR3 nucleotide sequence: TGTGCCAGCAGTGTGAGGCGGGCCGGGGGCACAGATACGCAGTATTTT. It translates to CASSVRRAGGTDTQYF. Full variable domain (outside the CDR3, taken from reference TRBV28 and TRBJ2-3): DVKVTQSSRYLVKRTGEKVFLECVQDMDHENMFWYRQDPGLGLRLIYFSYDVKMKEKGDIPEGYSVSREKKERFSLILESASTNQTSMYLCASSVRRAGGTDTQYFGPGTRLTVL.

This chain joins TRBV28 and TRBJ2-3; 9 bases agree with TRBD2. Germline CDR1 and CDR2: MDHEN and SYDVKM. After removal of 1 base from V and 2 bases from J, the junction contained 7 bases not matched to a gene. The CDR3 loop spans 17 amino acids. CDR3 sequence: CASSLSVLAGTTDTQYF. The CDR3 region has the DNA TGTGCCAGCAGTTTATCGGTCCTAGCGGGAACCACAGATACGCAGTATTTT.

The chain uses TRBV27 and TRBJ1-4; D not resolved. Per the germline V gene, CDR1 is MNHEY and CDR2 is SMNVEV (reference sequence). The length of the CDR3 is 13 residues. V was trimmed by 6 bases and J by 10 bases, leaving 15 bases between them. The CDR3 sequence is CASRSGEAGKLFF. CDR3 coding DNA: TGTGCCAGCAGAAGTGGGGAGGCGGGAAAACTGTTTTTT.